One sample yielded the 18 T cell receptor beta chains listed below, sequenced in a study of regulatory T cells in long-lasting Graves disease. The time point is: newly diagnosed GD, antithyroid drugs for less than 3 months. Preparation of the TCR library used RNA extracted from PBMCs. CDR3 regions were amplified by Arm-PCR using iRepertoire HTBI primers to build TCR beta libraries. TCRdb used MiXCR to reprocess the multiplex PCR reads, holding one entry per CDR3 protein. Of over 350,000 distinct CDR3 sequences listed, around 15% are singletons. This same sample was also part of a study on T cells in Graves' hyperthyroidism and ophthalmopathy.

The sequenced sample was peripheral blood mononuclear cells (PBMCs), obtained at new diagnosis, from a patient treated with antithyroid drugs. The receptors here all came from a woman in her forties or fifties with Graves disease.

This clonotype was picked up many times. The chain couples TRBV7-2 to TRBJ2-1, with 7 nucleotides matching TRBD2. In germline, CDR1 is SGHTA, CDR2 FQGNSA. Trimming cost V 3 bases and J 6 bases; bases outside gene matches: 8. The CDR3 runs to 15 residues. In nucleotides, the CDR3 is TGTGCCAGCAGCTTGGCCGCCGGGAGGTTCAATGAGCAGTTCTTC. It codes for CASSLAAGRFNEQFF.

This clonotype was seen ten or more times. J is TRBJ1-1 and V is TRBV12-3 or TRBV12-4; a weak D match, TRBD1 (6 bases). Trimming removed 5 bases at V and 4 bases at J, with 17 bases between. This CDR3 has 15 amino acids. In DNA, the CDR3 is TGTGCCAGCAGTCTTTCCCTGACAGGCTTCACTGAAGCTTTCTTT. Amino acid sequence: CASSLSLTGFTEAFF.

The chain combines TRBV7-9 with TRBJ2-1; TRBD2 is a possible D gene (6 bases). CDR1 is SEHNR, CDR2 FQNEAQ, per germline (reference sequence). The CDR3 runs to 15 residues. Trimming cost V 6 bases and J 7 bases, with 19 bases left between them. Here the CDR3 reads CASSRELIVSNEQFF. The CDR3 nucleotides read TGTGCCAGCAGTCGGGAGCTAATTGTATCGAATGAGCAGTTCTTC. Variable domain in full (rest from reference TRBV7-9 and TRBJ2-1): DTGVSQNPRHKITKRGQNVTFRCDPISEHNRLYWYRQTLGQGPEFLTYFQNEAQLEKSRLLSDRFSAERPKGSFSTLEIQRTEQGDSAMYLCASSRELIVSNEQFFGPGTRLTVL.

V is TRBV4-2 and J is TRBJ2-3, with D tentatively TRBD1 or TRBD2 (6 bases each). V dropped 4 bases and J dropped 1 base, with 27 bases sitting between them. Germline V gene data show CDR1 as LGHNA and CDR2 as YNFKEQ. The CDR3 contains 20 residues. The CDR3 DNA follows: TGTGCCAGCAGCCGGGACCTGTTGCCGGTGGGGGGCACAGGCACAGATACGCAGTATTTT. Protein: CASSRDLLPVGGTGTDTQYF.

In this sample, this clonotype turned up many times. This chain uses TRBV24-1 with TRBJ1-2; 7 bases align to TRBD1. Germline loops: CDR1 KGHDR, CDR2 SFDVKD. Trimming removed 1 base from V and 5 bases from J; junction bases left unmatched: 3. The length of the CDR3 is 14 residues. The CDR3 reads CATSDFTQGYGYTF. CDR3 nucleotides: TGTGCCACCAGTGATTTTACACAGGGGTATGGCTACACCTTC.

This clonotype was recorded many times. For the CDR3, the DNA is TGCAGTGCTAGCCAGACTAGCGGGGACCAAGAGACCCAGTACTTC. Protein product: CSASQTSGDQETQYF. The chain uses TRBV20-1 and TRBJ2-5, with TRBD2 matching over 11 bases. From germline, CDR1 is DFQATT and CDR2 SNEGSKA (reference sequence). There are 15 residues in the CDR3. With 3 bases clipped from V and 0 bases from J, the junction kept 3 bases outside the gene matches.

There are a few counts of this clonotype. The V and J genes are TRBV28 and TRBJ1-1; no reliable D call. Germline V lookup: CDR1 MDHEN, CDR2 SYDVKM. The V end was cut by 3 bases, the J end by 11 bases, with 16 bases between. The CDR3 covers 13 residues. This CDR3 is CASSFKASPSAFF. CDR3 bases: TGTGCCAGCAGTTTCAAGGCCTCCCCCTCCGCTTTCTTT.

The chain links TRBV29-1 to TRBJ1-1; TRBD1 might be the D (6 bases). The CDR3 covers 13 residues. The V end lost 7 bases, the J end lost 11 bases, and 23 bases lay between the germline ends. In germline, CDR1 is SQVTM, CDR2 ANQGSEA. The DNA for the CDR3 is TGCAGCGCTACGTCGGGACAAAGGAGGTCGGCTTTCTTT. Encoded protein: CSATSGQRRSAFF.

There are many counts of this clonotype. The CDR3 coding sequence is TGTGCCAGCAGCCTTCAACGATTTGGGGAGCAGTTCTTC. It specifies CASSLQRFGEQFF. The rearrangement uses TRBV7-9 and TRBJ2-1; D gene unclear. The CDR3 runs 13 residues. Deletions cut 5 bases from V and 10 bases from J, with 15 bases between. Germline lookup yields CDR1 SEHNR and CDR2 FQNEAQ (reference sequence).

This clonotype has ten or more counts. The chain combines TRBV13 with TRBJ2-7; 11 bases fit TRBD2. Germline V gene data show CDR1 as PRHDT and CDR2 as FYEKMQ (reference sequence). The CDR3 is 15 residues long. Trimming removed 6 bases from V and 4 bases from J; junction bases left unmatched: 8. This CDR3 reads CASRSTSGRGYEQYF. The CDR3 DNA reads TGTGCCAGCAGATCAACTAGCGGGAGAGGGTACGAGCAGTACTTC.

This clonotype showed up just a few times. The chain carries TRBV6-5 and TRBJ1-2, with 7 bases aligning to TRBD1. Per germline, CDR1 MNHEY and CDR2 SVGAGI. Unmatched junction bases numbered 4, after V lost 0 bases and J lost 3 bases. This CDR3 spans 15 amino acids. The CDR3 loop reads CASSYSAGTDYGYTF. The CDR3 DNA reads TGTGCCAGCAGTTACTCCGCCGGGACAGACTATGGCTACACCTTC.

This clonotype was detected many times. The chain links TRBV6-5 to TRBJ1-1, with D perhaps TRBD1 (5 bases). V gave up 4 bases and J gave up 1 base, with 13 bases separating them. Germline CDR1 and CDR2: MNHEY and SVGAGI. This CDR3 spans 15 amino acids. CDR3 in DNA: TGTGCCAGCAGTTCCCCCGGGACGGCGAACACTGAAGCTTTCTTT. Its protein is CASSSPGTANTEAFF.

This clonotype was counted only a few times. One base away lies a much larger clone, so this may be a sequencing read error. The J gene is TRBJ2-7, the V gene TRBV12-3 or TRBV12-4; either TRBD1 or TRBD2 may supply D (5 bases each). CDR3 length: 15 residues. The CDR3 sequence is CASSPSWQGAYKQYF. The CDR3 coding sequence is TGTGCCAGCAGCCCATCGTGGCAGGGAGCCTACAAGCAGTACTTC.

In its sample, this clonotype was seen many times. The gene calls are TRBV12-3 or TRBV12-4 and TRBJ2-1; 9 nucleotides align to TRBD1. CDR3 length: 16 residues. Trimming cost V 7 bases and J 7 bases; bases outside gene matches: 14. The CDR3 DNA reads TGTGCCAGCACCTCCCCCGCGGGACAGGGTCAGAATGAGCAGTTCTTC. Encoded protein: CASTSPAGQGQNEQFF.

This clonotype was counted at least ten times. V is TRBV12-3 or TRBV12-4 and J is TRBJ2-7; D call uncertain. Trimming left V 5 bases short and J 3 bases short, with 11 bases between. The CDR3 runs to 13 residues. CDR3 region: CASSPFDIYEQYF. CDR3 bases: TGTGCCAGCAGTCCCTTCGACATCTACGAGCAGTACTTC.

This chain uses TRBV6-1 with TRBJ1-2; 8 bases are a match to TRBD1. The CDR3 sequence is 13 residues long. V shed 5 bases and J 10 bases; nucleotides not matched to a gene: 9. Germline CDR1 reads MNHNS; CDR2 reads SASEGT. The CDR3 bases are TGTGCCAGCAGTATCGACAGGGGACATGACTACACCTTC. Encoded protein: CASSIDRGHDYTF.

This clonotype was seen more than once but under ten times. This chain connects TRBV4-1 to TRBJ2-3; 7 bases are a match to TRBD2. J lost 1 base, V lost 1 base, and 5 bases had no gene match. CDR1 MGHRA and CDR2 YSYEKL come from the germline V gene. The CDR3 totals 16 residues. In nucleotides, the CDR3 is TGCGCCAGCAGCCAAGTTCAGCGGGGACGCACAGATACGCAGTATTTT. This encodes CASSQVQRGRTDTQYF.

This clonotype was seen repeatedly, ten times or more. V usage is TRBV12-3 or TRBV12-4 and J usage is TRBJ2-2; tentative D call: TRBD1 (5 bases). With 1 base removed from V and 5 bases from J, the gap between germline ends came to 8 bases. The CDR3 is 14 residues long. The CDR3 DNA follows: TGTGCCAGCAGTTTAGGACAGTTAACCGGGGAGCTGTTTTTT. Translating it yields CASSLGQLTGELFF.